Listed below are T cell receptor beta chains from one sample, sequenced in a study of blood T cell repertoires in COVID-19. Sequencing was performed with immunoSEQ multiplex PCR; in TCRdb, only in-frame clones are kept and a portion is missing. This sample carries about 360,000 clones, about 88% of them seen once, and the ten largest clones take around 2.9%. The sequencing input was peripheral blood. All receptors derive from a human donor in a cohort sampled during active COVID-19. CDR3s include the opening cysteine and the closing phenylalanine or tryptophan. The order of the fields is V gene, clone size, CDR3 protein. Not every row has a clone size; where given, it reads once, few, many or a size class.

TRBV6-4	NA	CASSESAGGEETQYF
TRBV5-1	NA	CASSTSGDPTDTQYF
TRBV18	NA	CASSNAGTGVYGYTF
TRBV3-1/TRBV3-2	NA	CASSQEDRGGEAFF
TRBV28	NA	CASSLTVYNEQFF
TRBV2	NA	CASSAAGTGGGYGYTF
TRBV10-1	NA	CASSESRDTEAFF
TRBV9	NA	CASSPRQDSPLHF
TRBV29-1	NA	CSGRGAYEQYF
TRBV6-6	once	CASDPGGSYNEQFF
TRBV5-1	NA	CASGGADTQYF
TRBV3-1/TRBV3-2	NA	CASNPGTGRGYTF
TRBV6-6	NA	CASSYSGTGDSPLHF
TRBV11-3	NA	CASSSGTSYNEQFF
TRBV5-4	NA	CASSGGTGNTEAFF
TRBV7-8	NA	CASSRWTAMNTEAFF
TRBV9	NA	CASSDQPQGEGPSNTQYF
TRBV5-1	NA	CASTKGTGRGFTDTQYF
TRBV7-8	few	CASSSQGGEVYNEQFF
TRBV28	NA	CASSPLQGMVSYTF
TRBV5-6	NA	CASISSRESYNSPLHF
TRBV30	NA	CAWSVRRERDTEAFF
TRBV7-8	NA	CASSLAGGSTDTQYF
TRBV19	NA	CATLSPGGNQPQHF
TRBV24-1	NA	CATSVIQRGPSGELFF
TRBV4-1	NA	CASSQGVAGLTDTQYF
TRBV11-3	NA	CASSRGWRETQYF
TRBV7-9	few	CASSTGTRGNTGELFF
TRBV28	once	CASSLYPPTSGRVFF
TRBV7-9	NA	CASSTSGLASYEQFF
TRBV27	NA	CASSPTGVDTEAFF
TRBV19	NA	CASSISAGDSTNEKLFF
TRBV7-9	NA	CASSQGGGQPQHF
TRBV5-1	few	CASSLALLPRSGGPTDTQYF
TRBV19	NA	CASSLRTAKFGIDEQYF
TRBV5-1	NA	CASSLGTLRQVLTEAFF
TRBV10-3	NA	CAISSGGPETQYF
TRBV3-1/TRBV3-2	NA	CASSGGTGGVCTF
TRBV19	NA	CASSGAGGQPQHF
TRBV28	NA	CASSFPDSSYEQYF
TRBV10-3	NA	CAIRVTGWSSYEQYF
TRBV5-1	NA	CASSPLTSGGQETQYF
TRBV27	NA	CASSLRTGGRNEQFF
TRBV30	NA	CAWRDGVSYGYTF
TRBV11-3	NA	CASSHYPGQGKNEQFF
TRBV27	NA	CASRKDRVDTEAFF
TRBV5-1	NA	CASSLGGGTTNEKLFF
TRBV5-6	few	CASSFARSNEKLFF
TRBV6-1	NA	CASSGRGSDRGYGYTF
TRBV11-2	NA	CASSSGGANTIYF
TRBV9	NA	CASSALAGVPTGELFF
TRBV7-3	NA	CASSEAGTGEETQYF
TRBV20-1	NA	CSGLTCELFF
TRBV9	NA	CASSSPESYTF